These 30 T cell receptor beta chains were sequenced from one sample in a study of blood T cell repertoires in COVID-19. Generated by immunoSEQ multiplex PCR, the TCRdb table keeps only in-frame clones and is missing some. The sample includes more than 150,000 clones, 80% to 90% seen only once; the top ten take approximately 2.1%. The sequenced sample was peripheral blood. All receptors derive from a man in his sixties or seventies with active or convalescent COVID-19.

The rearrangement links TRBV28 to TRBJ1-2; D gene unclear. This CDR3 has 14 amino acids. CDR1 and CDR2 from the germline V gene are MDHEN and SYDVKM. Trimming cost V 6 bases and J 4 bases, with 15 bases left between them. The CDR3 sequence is CASSPAPRGYGYTF. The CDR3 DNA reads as TGTGCCAGCAGCCCCGCGCCTCGGGGCTATGGCTACACCTTC.

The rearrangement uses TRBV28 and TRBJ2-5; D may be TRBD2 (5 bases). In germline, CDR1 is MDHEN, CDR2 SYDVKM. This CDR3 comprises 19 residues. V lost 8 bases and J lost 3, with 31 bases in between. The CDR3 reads CASGEGPGHRRLSKETQYF. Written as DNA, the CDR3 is TGTGCCAGCGGAGAGGGTCCGGGCCACCGACGCCTCAGCAAAGAGACCCAGTACTTC. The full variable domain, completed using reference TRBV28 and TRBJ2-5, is DVKVTQSSRYLVKRTGEKVFLECVQDMDHENMFWYRQDPGLGLRLIYFSYDVKMKEKGDIPEGYSVSREKKERFSLILESASTNQTSMYLCASGEGPGHRRLSKETQYFGPGTRLLVL.

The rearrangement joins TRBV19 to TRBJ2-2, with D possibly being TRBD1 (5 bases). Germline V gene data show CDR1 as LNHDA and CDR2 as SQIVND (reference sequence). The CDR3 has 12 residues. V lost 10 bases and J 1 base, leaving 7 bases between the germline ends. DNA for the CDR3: TGTGCCACAGGGAAGAACACCGGGGAGCTGTTTTTT. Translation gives CATGKNTGELFF.

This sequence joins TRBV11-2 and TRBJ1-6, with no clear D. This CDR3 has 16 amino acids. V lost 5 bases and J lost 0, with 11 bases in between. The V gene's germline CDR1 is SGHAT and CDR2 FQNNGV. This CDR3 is CASSPYGSSYNSPLHF. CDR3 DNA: TGTGCCAGCAGCCCTTATGGGAGCTCCTATAATTCACCCCTCCACTTT.

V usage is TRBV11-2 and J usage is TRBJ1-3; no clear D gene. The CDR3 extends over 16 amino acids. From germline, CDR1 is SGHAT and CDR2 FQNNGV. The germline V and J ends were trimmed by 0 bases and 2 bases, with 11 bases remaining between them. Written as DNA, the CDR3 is TGTGCCAGCAGCTTAGAGGGAGTACACCCTGGAAACACCATATATTTT. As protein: CASSLEGVHPGNTIYF.

The CDR3 region has the DNA TGTGCCAGCAGCCCGACAGGGGTCTACGAGCAGTACTTC. It translates to CASSPTGVYEQYF. The V and J genes are TRBV9 and TRBJ2-7; 8 nucleotides align to TRBD1. The V segment lost 4 bases and the J segment 3 bases; nucleotides outside the gene matches: 3. Germline V gene lookup returns CDR1 SGDLS and CDR2 YYNGEE. The CDR3 loop spans 13 amino acids.

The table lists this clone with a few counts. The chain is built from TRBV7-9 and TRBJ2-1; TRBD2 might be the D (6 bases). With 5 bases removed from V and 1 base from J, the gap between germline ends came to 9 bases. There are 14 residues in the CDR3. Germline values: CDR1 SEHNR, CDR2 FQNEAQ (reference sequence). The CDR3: CASSAGLSYNEQFF. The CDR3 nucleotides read TGTGCCAGCAGCGCGGGACTTTCCTACAATGAGCAGTTCTTC.

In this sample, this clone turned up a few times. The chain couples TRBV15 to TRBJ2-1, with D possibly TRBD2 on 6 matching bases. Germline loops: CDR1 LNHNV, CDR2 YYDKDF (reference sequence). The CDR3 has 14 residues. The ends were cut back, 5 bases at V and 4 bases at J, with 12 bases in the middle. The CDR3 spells CATSPRGVYNEQFF. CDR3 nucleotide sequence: TGTGCCACCAGCCCCCGCGGGGTATACAATGAGCAGTTCTTC.

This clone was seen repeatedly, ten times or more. CDR3 in DNA: TGTGCCACCAGCAGGGGCCTTAGACCCATTCGGGGCGAGCAGTACTTC. Translation gives CATSRGLRPIRGEQYF. The V call is TRBV15, the J call TRBJ2-7; D might be TRBD2 (5 bases). Trimming took 3 bases from V and 6 from J, leaving 21 bases between them. The CDR3 length is 16 residues. Per the germline V gene, CDR1 is LNHNV and CDR2 is YYDKDF (reference sequence). The complete variable domain, with remaining parts taken from reference TRBV15 and TRBJ2-7, reads DAMVIQNPRYQVTQFGKPVTLSCSQTLNHNVMYWYQQKSSQAPKLLFHYYDKDFNNEADTPDNFQSRRPNTSFCFLDIRSPGLGDTAMYLCATSRGLRPIRGEQYFGPGTRLTVT.

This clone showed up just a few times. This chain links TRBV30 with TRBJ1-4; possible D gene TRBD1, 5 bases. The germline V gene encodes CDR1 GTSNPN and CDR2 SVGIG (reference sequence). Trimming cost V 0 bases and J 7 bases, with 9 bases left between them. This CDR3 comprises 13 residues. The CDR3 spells CAWSVSRVEKLFF. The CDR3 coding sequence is TGTGCCTGGAGTGTATCCAGGGTTGAAAAACTGTTTTTT.

CDR3 sequence (DNA): TGCAGTGCTAGTCTAGCGGGATCTACAGGAGAGACCCAGTACTTC. This translates into CSASLAGSTGETQYF. V gene TRBV20-1 combines with J gene TRBJ2-5, with 9 bases that match TRBD2. The CDR3 sequence is 15 residues long. V was clipped by 3 bases and J by 4 bases; unmatched bases: 9. From germline, CDR1 is DFQATT and CDR2 SNEGSKA (reference sequence).

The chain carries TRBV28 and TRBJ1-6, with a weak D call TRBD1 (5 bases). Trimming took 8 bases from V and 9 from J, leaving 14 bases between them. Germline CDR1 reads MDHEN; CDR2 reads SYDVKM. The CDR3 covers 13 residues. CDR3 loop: CASSQGWGSPLHF. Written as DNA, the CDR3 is TGTGCCAGCTCCCAGGGCTGGGGTTCACCCCTCCACTTT.

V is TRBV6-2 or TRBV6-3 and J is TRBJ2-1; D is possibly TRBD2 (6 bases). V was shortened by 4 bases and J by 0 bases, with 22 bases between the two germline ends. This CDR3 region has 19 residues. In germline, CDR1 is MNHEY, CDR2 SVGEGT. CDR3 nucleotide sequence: TGTGCCAGCAGTTTCCTTTTGGGGACGGGGGTAAGCTCCTACAATGAGCAGTTCTTC. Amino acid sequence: CASSFLLGTGVSSYNEQFF.

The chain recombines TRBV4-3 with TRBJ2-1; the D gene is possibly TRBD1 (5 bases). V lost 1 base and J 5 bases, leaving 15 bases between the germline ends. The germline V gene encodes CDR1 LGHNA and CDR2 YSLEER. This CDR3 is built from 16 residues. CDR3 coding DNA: TGCGCCAGCAGCCAAGTAGCCTTTAAAGGGGACAATGAGCAGTTCTTC. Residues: CASSQVAFKGDNEQFF.

CDR3 DNA: TGTGCCATCAGTTCGACAGGGACGTTAGATTCACCCCTCCACTTT. Its translation: CAISSTGTLDSPLHF. V and J are TRBV10-3 and TRBJ1-6, with 7 positions matching TRBD1. This CDR3 comprises 15 residues. The V gene's germline CDR1 is ENHRY and CDR2 SYGVKD. V lost 5 bases and J lost 8; bases outside the gene matches: 9.

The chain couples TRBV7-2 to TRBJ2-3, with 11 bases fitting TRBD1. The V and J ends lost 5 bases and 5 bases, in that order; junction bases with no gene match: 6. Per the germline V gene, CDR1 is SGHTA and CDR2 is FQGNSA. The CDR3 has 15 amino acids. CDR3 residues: CASSPRDRGRDTQYF. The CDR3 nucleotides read TGTGCCAGCAGCCCCAGGGACAGGGGGAGAGATACGCAGTATTTT.

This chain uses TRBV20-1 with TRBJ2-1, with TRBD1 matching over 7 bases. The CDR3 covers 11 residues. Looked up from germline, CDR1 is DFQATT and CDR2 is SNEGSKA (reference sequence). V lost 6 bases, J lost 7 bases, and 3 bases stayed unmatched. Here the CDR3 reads CSATQGNEQFF. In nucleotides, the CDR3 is TGCAGTGCGACACAGGGGAATGAGCAGTTCTTC.

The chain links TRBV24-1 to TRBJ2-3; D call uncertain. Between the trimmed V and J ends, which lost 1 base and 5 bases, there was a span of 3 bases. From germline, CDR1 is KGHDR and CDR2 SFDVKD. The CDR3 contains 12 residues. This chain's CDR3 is CATSDFVDTQYF. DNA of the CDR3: TGTGCCACCAGTGATTTCGTAGATACGCAGTATTTT.

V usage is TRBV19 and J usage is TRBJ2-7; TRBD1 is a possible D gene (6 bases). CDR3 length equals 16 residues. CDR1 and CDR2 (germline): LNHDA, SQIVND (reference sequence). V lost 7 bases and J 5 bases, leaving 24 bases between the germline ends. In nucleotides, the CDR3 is TGTGCCAGTAAGATGAGCCCCACAGGGAATCAGAACGAGCAGTACTTC. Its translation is CASKMSPTGNQNEQYF.

CDR3: CASSLAAGYVNTIYF. The CDR3 DNA sequence: TGTGCCAGCAGCTTAGCGGCAGGTTACGTTAACACCATATATTTT. This sequence joins TRBV11-2 and TRBJ1-3; D is unclear. Trimming stripped 1 base from V and 7 bases from J, with 14 bases between. The CDR3 length is 15 residues. The V gene's germline CDR1 is SGHAT and CDR2 FQNNGV. The full variable domain, in which reference TRBV11-2 and TRBJ1-3 provide the parts outside the CDR3, is EAGVAQSPRYKIIEKRQSVAFWCNPISGHATLYWYQQILGQGPKLLIQFQNNGVVDDSQLPKDRFSAERLKGVDSTLKIQPAKLEDSAVYLCASSLAAGYVNTIYFGEGSWLTVV.

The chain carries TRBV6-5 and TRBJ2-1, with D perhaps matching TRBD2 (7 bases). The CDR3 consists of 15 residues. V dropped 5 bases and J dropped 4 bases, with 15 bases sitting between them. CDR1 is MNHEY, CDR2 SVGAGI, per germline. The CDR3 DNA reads TGTGCCAGCAGTAAGGGGGGGGGCGGTTACAATGAGCAGTTCTTC. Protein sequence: CASSKGGGGYNEQFF.

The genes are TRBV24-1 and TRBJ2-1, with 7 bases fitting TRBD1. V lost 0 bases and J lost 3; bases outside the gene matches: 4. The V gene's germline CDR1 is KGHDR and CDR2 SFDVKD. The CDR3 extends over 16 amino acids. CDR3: CATSDLRAGGYNEQFF. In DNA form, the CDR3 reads TGTGCCACCAGTGATTTGCGGGCAGGGGGCTACAATGAGCAGTTCTTC.

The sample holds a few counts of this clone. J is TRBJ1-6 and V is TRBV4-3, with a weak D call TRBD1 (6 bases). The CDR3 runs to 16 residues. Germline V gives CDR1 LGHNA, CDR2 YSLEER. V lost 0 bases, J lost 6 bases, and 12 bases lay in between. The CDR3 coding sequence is TGCGCCAGCAGCCAAGACTCGACAGGAGGTAATTCACCCCTCCACTTT. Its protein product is CASSQDSTGGNSPLHF.

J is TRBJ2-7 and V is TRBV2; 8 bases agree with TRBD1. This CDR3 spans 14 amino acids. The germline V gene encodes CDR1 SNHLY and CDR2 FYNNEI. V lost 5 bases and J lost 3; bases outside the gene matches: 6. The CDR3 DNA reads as TGTGCCAGCAGTCAGGGGGCGCCCCACTACGAGCAGTACTTC. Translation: CASSQGAPHYEQYF.

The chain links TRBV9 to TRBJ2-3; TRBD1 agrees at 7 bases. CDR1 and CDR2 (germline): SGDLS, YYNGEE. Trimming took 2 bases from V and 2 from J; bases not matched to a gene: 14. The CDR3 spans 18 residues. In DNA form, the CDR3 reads TGTGCCAGCAGCGTTAGTACAGGGGCCTACTCCCCCACAGATACGCAGTATTTT. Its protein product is CASSVSTGAYSPTDTQYF.

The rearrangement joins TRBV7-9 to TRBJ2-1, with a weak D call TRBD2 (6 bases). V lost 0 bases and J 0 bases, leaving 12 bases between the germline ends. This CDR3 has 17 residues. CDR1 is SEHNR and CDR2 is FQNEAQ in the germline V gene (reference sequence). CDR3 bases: TGTGCCAGCAGCTTAGCGGGGCGGGGAAGCTCCTACAATGAGCAGTTCTTC. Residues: CASSLAGRGSSYNEQFF.

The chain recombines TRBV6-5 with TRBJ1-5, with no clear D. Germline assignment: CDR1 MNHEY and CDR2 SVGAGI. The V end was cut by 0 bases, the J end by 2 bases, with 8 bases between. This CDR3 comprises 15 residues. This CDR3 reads CASSYSRAGNQPQHF. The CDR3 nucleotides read TGTGCCAGCAGTTACTCGAGGGCGGGCAATCAGCCCCAGCATTTT.

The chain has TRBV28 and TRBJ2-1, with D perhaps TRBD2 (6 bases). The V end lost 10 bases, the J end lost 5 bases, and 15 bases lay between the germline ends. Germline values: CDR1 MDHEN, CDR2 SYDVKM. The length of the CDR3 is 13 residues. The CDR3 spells CATGETINNEQFF. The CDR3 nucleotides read TGTGCCACGGGAGAAACTATTAACAATGAGCAGTTCTTC.

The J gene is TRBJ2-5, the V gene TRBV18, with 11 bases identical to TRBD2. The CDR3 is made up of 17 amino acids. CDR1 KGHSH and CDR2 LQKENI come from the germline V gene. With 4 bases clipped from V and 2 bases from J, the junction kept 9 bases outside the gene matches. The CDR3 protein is CASSLLAGGSIQETQYF. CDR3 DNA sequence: TGTGCCAGCTCACTTTTAGCGGGGGGGTCTATTCAAGAGACCCAGTACTTC.

This CDR3 reads CASSLKRGLWYEQFF. The CDR3 region has the DNA TGTGCCAGCAGCTTAAAGCGGGGACTTTGGTATGAGCAGTTCTTC. The V gene is TRBV7-2, the J gene TRBJ2-1; 7 bases fit TRBD2. Per germline, CDR1 SGHTA and CDR2 FQGNSA. The CDR3 is 15 residues long. Trimming took 2 bases from V and 8 from J; bases not matched to a gene: 9.